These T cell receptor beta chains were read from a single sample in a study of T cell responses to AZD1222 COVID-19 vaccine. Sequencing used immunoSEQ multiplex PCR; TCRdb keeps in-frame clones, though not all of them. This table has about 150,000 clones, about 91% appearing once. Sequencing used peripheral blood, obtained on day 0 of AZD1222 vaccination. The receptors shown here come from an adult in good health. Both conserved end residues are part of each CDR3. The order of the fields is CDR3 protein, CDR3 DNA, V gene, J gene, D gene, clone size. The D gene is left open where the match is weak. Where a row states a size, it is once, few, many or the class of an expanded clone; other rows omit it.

CASSTTGDQTTQYF,TGTGCCAGTAGTACCACCGGGGACCAGACAACCCAGTACTTC,TRBV19,TRBJ2-5,.,.
CSASHLPSDTQYF,TGCAGTGCTAGTCACCTTCCTTCAGATACGCAGTATTTT,TRBV20-1,TRBJ2-3,.,.
CASSLGSGRSNQPQHF,TGTGCCAGCAGCTTAGGATCGGGGAGGAGCAATCAGCCCCAGCATTTT,TRBV7-2,TRBJ1-5,.,.
CATSDPQNPQETQYF,TGTGCCACCAGTGATCCACAGAACCCTCAAGAGACCCAGTACTTC,TRBV24-1,TRBJ2-5,.,.
CASSMRNEKLFF,TGTGCCAGTAGTATGCGTAATGAAAAACTGTTTTTT,TRBV19,TRBJ1-4,.,.
CASATGAGTGASYEQYF,TGTGCTAGTGCCACGGGGGCGGGGACAGGCGCCTCCTACGAGCAGTACTTC,TRBV12-5,TRBJ2-7,TRBD1,.
CASSLQGNTIYF,TGTGCCAGCAGCTTACAGGGAAACACCATATATTTT,TRBV7-9,TRBJ1-3,.,.
CAWERRTGGKTEAFF,TGTGCCTGGGAACGCCGGACAGGTGGAAAGACTGAAGCTTTCTTT,TRBV30,TRBJ1-1,TRBD1,.
CASTRTSGGSTDTQYF,TGTGCCAGTACCCGGACTAGCGGGGGGAGCACAGATACGCAGTATTTT,TRBV19,TRBJ2-3,TRBD2,.
CASRITGTNYNEQFF,TGTGCCAGCCGAATCACCGGGACTAACTACAATGAGCAGTTCTTC,TRBV27,TRBJ2-1,TRBD2,.
CASSLAAPGLPTDTQYF,TGTGCCAGCAGCTTGGCGGCCCCGGGGTTACCCACAGATACGCAGTATTTT,TRBV5-5,TRBJ2-3,.,.
CASSYSRRGGWETQYF,TGTGCCAGCAGTTACTCCCGGCGGGGGGGCTGGGAGACCCAGTACTTC,TRBV6-6,TRBJ2-5,TRBD2,.
CASSWVDSPLHF,TGTGCCAGCAGTTGGGTCGATTCACCCCTCCACTTT,TRBV7-2,TRBJ1-6,.,.
CASSSPGEGGRQFF,TGTGCCAGCAGCTCCCCTGGGGAGGGCGGTCGGCAGTTCTTC,TRBV7-3,TRBJ2-1,TRBD2,.
CASRAREMNTEAFF,TGTGCCAGCAGAGCCAGGGAAATGAACACTGAAGCTTTCTTT,TRBV2,TRBJ1-1,.,once
CASSLRGRQGTEQYF,TGTGCCAGCAGCTTACGGGGAAGACAGGGGACCGAGCAGTACTTC,TRBV11-3,TRBJ2-7,TRBD1,.
CASSLDIARAGLTPYEQYF,TGTGCCAGCAGCTTAGATATAGCTAGGGCGGGTTTAACACCCTACGAGCAGTACTTC,TRBV11-2,TRBJ2-7,.,.